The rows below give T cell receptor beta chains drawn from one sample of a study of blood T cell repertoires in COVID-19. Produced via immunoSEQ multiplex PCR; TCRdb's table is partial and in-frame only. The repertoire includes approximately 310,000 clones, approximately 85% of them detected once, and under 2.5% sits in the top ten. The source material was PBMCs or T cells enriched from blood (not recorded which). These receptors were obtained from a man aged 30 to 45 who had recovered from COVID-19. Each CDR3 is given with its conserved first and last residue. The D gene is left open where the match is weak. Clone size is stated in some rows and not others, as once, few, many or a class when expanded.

DNA: TGTGCCAGCAGTTACCTCTCTGCTCCAGGTGAAAAACTGTTTTTT; CDR3: CASSYLSAPGEKLFF; length: 15; size: .; J: TRBJ1-4; D: .; V: TRBV6-2/TRBV6-3
DNA: TGTGCCAGCAGTTCTGGGAGATACGAGCAGTACTTC; CDR3: CASSSGRYEQYF; length: 12; size: .; J: TRBJ2-7; D: .; V: TRBV12-3/TRBV12-4
DNA: TGTGCCAGCAGTCAGGGGACAGGGGGCAATCAGCCCCAGCATTTT; CDR3: CASSQGTGGNQPQHF; length: 15; size: once; J: TRBJ1-5; D: TRBD1; V: TRBV5-6
DNA: TGTGCCAGCAGCTTAAACAGGCCGAACACTGAAGCTTTCTTT; CDR3: CASSLNRPNTEAFF; length: 14; size: .; J: TRBJ1-1; D: .; V: TRBV7-9
DNA: TGTGCCACGCGGGGGGGGGTAGCTAACTATGGCTACACCTTC; CDR3: CATRGGVANYGYTF; length: 14; size: .; J: TRBJ1-2; D: .; V: TRBV6-5
DNA: TGTGCCAGCAGACAGACAGGTATGAACACTGAAGCTTTCTTT; CDR3: CASRQTGMNTEAFF; length: 14; size: .; J: TRBJ1-1; D: .; V: TRBV2
DNA: TGTGCCAGCCGAAAAGGGACTAGCGGGGGGCCCGGTGAGCAGTTCTTC; CDR3: CASRKGTSGGPGEQFF; length: 16; size: .; J: TRBJ2-1; D: TRBD2; V: TRBV27
DNA: TGTGCCTGGAGTGGGACAGGGGTTGGAAACACCATATATTTT; CDR3: CAWSGTGVGNTIYF; length: 14; size: .; J: TRBJ1-3; D: TRBD1; V: TRBV30
DNA: TGCGCCAGCAGCCAAGAAGGGACTAGCTCATCACTAGTGTTCTTC; CDR3: CASSQEGTSSSLVFF; length: 15; size: .; J: TRBJ2-1; D: TRBD2; V: TRBV4-1
DNA: TGTGCCAGCAGCCAAGATCTTTCCGCGTCCCAATACAATGAGCAGTTCTTC; CDR3: CASSQDLSASQYNEQFF; length: 17; size: .; J: TRBJ2-1; D: .; V: TRBV4-2
DNA: TGTGCCAGCAGCCTGGAGTATCTCGGTGAAGCTTTCTTT; CDR3: CASSLEYLGEAFF; length: 13; size: .; J: TRBJ1-1; D: .; V: TRBV7-3
DNA: TGTGCCAGCAGCTCAGAGACAGGGAGTTATTATGGCTACACCTTC; CDR3: CASSSETGSYYGYTF; length: 15; size: once; J: TRBJ1-2; D: TRBD1; V: TRBV5-6
DNA: TGTGCCATCAGCGCTACAGGGGGTGATGGCTACACCTTC; CDR3: CAISATGGDGYTF; length: 13; size: .; J: TRBJ1-2; D: TRBD1; V: TRBV10-3
DNA: TGTGCCAGTAGTATAGCTGGGACTAGACAAGAGACCCAGTACTTC; CDR3: CASSIAGTRQETQYF; length: 15; size: once; J: TRBJ2-5; D: TRBD2; V: TRBV19
DNA: TGTGCCAGCAGTTACGGGTTTGAGGGCACTGAAGCTTTCTTT; CDR3: CASSYGFEGTEAFF; length: 14; size: .; J: TRBJ1-1; D: .; V: TRBV6-5
DNA: TGTGCCAGCAGAAGAGCGGGGGGAGCCTACGAGCAGTACTTC; CDR3: CASRRAGGAYEQYF; length: 14; size: .; J: TRBJ2-7; D: TRBD2; V: TRBV6-5
DNA: TGTGCCACCAGCGAGAGCTGGAACACTGAAGCTTTCTTT; CDR3: CATSESWNTEAFF; length: 13; size: .; J: TRBJ1-1; D: .; V: TRBV15
DNA: TGTGCCAGCGTCCCGCGGGGGTCATCCTACAATGAGCAGTTCTTC; CDR3: CASVPRGSSYNEQFF; length: 15; size: .; J: TRBJ2-1; D: TRBD2; V: TRBV5-4
DNA: TGTGCCAGCTCACCACCCAGTTCCTACGAGCAGTACTTC; CDR3: CASSPPSSYEQYF; length: 13; size: .; J: TRBJ2-7; D: .; V: TRBV18
DNA: TGTGCCAGCAGCCAAATGTCGCCGGGGAAGAGATATGGCTACACCTTC; CDR3: CASSQMSPGKRYGYTF; length: 16; size: .; J: TRBJ1-2; D: .; V: TRBV3-1/TRBV3-2
DNA: TGTGCCAGCAGTCTTAGCGGGGCACCGCCCAATGAGCAGTTCTTC; CDR3: CASSLSGAPPNEQFF; length: 15; size: .; J: TRBJ2-1; D: TRBD2; V: TRBV9
DNA: TGTGCCAGCAGCTTGTTTGGCGGTGGCTCAGATACGCAGTATTTT; CDR3: CASSLFGGGSDTQYF; length: 15; size: .; J: TRBJ2-3; D: .; V: TRBV5-4
DNA: TGTGCCAGCAGCCCCGGGAGGGGTCAGCAGTACTTC; CDR3: CASSPGRGQQYF; length: 12; size: .; J: TRBJ2-7; D: TRBD2; V: TRBV3-1/TRBV3-2
DNA: TGTGCCAGCCAGGGTGGGAATTCACCCCTCCACTTT; CDR3: CASQGGNSPLHF; length: 12; size: .; J: TRBJ1-6; D: .; V: TRBV2
DNA: TGTGCCACAGCTCCCCCCTGGCTAGGGGGGGCGACAGATACGCAGTATTTT; CDR3: CATAPPWLGGATDTQYF; length: 17; size: many; J: TRBJ2-3; D: .; V: TRBV7-9
DNA: TGCAGTGCTACTGAGACAGGGGATGGCTATGGCTACACCTTC; CDR3: CSATETGDGYGYTF; length: 14; size: .; J: TRBJ1-2; D: TRBD1; V: TRBV20-1